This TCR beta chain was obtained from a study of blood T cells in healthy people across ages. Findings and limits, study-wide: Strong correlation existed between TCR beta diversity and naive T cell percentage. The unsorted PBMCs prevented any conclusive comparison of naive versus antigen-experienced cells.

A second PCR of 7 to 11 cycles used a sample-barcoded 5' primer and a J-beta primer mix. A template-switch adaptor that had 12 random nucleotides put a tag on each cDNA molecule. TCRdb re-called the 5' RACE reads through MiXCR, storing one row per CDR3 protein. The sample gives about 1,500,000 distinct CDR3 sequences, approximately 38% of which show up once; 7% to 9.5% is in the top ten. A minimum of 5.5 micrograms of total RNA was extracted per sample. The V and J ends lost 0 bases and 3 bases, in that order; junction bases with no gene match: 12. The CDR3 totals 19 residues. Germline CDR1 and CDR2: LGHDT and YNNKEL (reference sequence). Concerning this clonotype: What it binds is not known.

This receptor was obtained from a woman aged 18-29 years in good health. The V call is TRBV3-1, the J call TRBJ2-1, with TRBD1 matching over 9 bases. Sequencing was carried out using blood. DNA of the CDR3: TGTGCCAGCAGCCAAGAGTTGGTAAGCGGGACAGGGAACTACAATGAGCAGTTCTTC. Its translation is CASSQELVSGTGNYNEQFF.